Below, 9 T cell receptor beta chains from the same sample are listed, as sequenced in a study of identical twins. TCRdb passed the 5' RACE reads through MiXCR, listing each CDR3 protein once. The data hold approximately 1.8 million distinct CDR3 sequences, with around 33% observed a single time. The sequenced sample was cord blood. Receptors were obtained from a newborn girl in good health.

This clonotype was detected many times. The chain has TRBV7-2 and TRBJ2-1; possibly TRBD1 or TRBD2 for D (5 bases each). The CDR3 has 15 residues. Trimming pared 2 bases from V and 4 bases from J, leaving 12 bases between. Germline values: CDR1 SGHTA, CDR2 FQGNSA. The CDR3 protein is CASSLTGLSYNEQFF. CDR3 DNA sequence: TGTGCCAGCAGCTTAACAGGACTTTCGTACAATGAGCAGTTCTTC.

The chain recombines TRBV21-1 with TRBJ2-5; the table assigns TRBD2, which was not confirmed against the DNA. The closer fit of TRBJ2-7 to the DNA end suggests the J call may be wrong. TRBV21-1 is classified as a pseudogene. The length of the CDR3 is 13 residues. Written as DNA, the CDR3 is TGTGCCAGCAGGCAAGGAGGGCAGGTCGAGCAGTACTTC. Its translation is CASRQGGQVEQYF.

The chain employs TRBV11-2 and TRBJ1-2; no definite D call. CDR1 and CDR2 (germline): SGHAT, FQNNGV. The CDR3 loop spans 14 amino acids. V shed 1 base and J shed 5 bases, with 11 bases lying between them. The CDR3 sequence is CASSLVYRSYGYTF. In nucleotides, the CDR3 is TGTGCCAGCAGCTTAGTGTACAGATCTTATGGCTACACCTTC.

The DNA of the CDR3 is TGCAGTGCTATAGGACTAGCGGGAGCTGGGGCCAACGTCCTGACTTTC. Translation gives CSAIGLAGAGANVLTF. This chain joins TRBV20-1 and TRBJ2-6; 13 nucleotides align to TRBD2. The CDR3 loop spans 16 amino acids. CDR1 is DFQATT, CDR2 SNEGSKA, per germline (reference sequence). Trimming at V came to 4 bases and at J to 2 bases, leaving 2 bases not matched to a gene.

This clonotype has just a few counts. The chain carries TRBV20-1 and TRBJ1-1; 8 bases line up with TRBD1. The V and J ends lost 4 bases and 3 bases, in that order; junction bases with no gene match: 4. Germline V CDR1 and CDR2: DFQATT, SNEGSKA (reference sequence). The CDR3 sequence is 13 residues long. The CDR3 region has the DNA TGCAGTGCTACAGGGGGCTGGGACACTGAAGCTTTCTTT. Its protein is CSATGGWDTEAFF.

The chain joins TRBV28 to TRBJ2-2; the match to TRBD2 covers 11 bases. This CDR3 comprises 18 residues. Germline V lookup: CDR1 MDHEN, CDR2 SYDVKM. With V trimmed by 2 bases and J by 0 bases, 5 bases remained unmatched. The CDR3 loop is CASSLLAGGPANTGELFF. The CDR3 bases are TGTGCCAGCAGTTTACTAGCGGGAGGACCCGCGAACACCGGGGAGCTGTTTTTT.

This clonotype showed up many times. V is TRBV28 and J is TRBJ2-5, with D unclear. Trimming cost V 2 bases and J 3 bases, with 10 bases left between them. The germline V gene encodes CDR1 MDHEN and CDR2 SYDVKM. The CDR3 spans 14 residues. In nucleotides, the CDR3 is TGTGCCAGCAGTTTAGTACGAGTCGAAGAGACCCAGTACTTC. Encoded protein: CASSLVRVEETQYF.

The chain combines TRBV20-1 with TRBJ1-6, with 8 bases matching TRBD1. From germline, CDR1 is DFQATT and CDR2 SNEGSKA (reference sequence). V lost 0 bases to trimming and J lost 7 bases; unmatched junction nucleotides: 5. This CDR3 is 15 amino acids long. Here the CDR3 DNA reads TGCAGTGCTAGAGATCGTCAGGGGGCGAATTCACCCCTCCACTTT. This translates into CSARDRQGANSPLHF.

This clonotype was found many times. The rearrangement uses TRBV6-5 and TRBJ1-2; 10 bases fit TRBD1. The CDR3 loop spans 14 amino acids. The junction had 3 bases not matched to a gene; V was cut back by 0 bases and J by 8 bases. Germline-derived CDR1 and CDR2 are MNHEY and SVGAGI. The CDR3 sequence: CASSYSTGGDGYTF. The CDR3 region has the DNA TGTGCCAGCAGTTACTCGACAGGGGGCGACGGCTACACCTTC.